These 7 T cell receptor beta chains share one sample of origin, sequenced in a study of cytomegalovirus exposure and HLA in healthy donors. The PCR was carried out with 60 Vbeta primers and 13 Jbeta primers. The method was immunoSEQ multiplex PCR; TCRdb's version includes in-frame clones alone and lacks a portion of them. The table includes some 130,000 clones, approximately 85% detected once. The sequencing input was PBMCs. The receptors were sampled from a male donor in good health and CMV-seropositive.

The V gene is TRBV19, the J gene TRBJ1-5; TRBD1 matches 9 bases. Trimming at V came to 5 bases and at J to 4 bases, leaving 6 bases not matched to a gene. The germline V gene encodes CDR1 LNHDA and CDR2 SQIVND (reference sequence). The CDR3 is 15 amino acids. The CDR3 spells CASSSGTGRNQPQHF. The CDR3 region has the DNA TGTGCCAGTAGTTCCGGGACAGGGAGAAATCAGCCCCAGCATTTT.

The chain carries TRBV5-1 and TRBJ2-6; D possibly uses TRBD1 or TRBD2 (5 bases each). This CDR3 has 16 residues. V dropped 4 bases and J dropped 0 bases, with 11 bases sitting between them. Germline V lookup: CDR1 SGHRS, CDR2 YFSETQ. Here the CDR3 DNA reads TGCGCCAGCAGCCTGGGACGGGTCTCTGGGGCCAACGTCCTGACTTTC. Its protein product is CASSLGRVSGANVLTF. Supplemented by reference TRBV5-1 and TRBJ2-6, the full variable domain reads KAGVTQTPRYLIKTRGQQVTLSCSPISGHRSVSWYQQTPGQGLQFLFEYFSETQRNKGNFPGRFSGRQFSNSRSEMNVSTLELGDSALYLCASSLGRVSGANVLTFGAGSRLTVL.

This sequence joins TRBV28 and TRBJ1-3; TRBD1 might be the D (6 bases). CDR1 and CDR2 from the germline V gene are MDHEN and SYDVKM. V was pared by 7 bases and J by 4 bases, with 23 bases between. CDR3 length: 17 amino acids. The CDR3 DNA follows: TGTGCCAGCACCATACTGGGGGGGCAACAGAAAGGAAACACCATATATTTT. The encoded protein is CASTILGGQQKGNTIYF.

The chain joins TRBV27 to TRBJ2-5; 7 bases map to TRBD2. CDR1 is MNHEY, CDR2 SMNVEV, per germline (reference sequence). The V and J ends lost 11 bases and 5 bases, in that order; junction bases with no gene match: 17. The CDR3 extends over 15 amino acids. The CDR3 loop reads CAAGRFAGERETQYF. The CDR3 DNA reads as TGTGCCGCAGGCAGGTTCGCGGGAGAACGGGAGACCCAGTACTTC.

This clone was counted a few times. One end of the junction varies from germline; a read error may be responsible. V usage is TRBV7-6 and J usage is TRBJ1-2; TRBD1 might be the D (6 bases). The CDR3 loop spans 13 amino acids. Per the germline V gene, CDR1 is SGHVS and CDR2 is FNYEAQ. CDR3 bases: TGTGCCAGCAGTTCTCCTCAGGGGTCCTTGGCCTATTTC. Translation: CASSSPQGSLAYF. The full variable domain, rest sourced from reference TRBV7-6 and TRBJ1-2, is GAGVSQSPRYKVTKRGQDVALRCDPISGHVSLYWYRQALGQGPEFLTYFNYEAQQDKSGLPNDRFSAERPEGSISTLTIQRTEQRDSAMYRCASSSPQGSLAYFGSGTRLTVV.

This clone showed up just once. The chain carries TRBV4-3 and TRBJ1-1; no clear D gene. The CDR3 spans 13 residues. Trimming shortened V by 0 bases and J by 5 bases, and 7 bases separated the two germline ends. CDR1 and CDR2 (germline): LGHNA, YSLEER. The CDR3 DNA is TGCGCCAGCAGCCAAGATGCTAGAACTGAAGCTTTCTTT. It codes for CASSQDARTEAFF.

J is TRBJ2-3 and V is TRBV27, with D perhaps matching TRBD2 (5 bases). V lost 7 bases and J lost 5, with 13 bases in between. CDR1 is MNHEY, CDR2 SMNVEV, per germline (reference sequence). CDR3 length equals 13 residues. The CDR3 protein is CASKWSEVDTQYF. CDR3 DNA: TGTGCCAGCAAATGGTCGGAGGTAGATACGCAGTATTTT.